The 26 T cell receptor beta chains in this list originate from one sample, sequenced in a study of identifying expanded T cells in peripheral blood. The assay was immunoSEQ multiplex PCR, and TCRdb's table has in-frame clones only and misses some. Here the sample spans about 91,000 clones, about nine tenths being singletons. Sequencing was carried out using blood. The origin of the receptors is a person aged 18 to 70 in good health.

The gene calls are TRBV7-2 and TRBJ2-1; 13 nucleotides align to TRBD2. Unmatched junction bases numbered 8, after V lost 6 bases and J lost 12 bases. CDR3 length: 14 residues. In germline, CDR1 is SGHTA, CDR2 FQGNSA. The CDR3 spells CASRAGTSGIGQFF. CDR3 DNA: TGTGCCAGCAGGGCCGGGACTAGCGGGATTGGGCAGTTCTTC.

The chain carries TRBV19 and TRBJ1-1; no clear D gene. V gave up 7 bases and J gave up 1 base, with 16 bases separating them. Germline CDR1 LNHDA, CDR2 SQIVND (reference sequence). CDR3 size: 15 residues. The CDR3, as DNA: TGTGCCAGTATGGGGTCGGCGTTCCGGAACACTGAAGCTTTCTTT. Its protein is CASMGSAFRNTEAFF.

This chain links TRBV7-9 with TRBJ2-3, with TRBD2 matching over 8 bases. Germline V CDR1 and CDR2: SEHNR, FQNEAQ (reference sequence). The V gene end was trimmed by 3 bases and the J gene end by 5 bases; junction bases not matched to a gene: 4. This CDR3 has 14 amino acids. In DNA, the CDR3 is TGTGCCAGCAGCTTCGAGCGGGGGTTAGATACGCAGTATTTT. This codes for CASSFERGLDTQYF.

The chain uses TRBV27 and TRBJ2-7; D perhaps matches TRBD2 (7 bases). Germline values: CDR1 MNHEY, CDR2 SMNVEV (reference sequence). The V end was cut by 5 bases, the J end by 0 bases, with 17 bases between. The CDR3 runs 16 residues. As DNA, the CDR3 is TGTGCCAGCAGTCCCCGGGGGGCCACGGGCTCCTACGAGCAGTACTTC. It yields the protein CASSPRGATGSYEQYF.

This clone turned up a few times. The chain links TRBV10-1 to TRBJ1-5; D is possibly TRBD1 (6 bases). The ends were cut back, 11 bases at V and 4 bases at J, with 12 bases in the middle. Germline V gene sequence: CDR1 WNHNN, CDR2 SYGVQD (reference sequence). The CDR3 is 12 amino acids. Written as DNA, the CDR3 is TGCGCCCCAGGGGCCAATAATCAGCCCCAGCATTTT. Residues: CAPGANNQPQHF.

This clone was seen a handful of times. This sequence joins TRBV10-3 and TRBJ1-1; a weak D match, TRBD1 (6 bases). Germline CDR1 and CDR2: ENHRY and SYGVKD. V lost 0 bases, J lost 10 bases, and 6 bases lay in between. The CDR3 has 11 residues. The CDR3 DNA follows: TGTGCCATCAGTGAGTCCAGGGGAGCTTTCTTT. It is translated as CAISESRGAFF.

The gene calls are TRBV7-2 and TRBJ2-7; the D gene is possibly TRBD1 (6 bases). CDR1 and CDR2 from the germline V gene are SGHTA and FQGNSA. Trimming pared 4 bases from V and 3 bases from J, leaving 10 bases between. CDR3 length: 13 amino acids. CDR3 region: CASSYRRGYEQYF. The CDR3 DNA follows: TGTGCCAGCAGCTACCGCAGGGGCTACGAGCAGTACTTC.

The chain carries TRBV5-1 and TRBJ2-3; a possible D gene is TRBD1 (6 bases). V was pared by 6 bases and J by 11 bases, with 13 bases between. The length of the CDR3 is 11 residues. Germline V gene sequence: CDR1 SGHRS, CDR2 YFSETQ. CDR3 in DNA: TGCGCCAGCACCCTCGACAGGATGCAGTATTTT. Translation: CASTLDRMQYF.

The J gene is TRBJ1-1, the V gene TRBV28; D ambiguous. CDR3 length equals 11 residues. Germline-derived CDR1 and CDR2 are MDHEN and SYDVKM. With 6 bases removed from V and 10 bases from J, the gap between germline ends came to 12 bases. CDR3 DNA sequence: TGTGCCAGCAGAACACGACTAGGAGCTTTCTTT. Its protein is CASRTRLGAFF.

CDR3 sequence: CASSPGLNYGYTF. The CDR3 coding sequence is TGTGCCAGCAGTCCGGGGCTTAACTATGGCTACACCTTC. The chain employs TRBV6-5 and TRBJ1-2, with D possibly being TRBD1 (5 bases). The V and J ends lost 5 bases and 1 base respectively, with 8 bases between them. The CDR3 has 13 amino acids. Germline V gives CDR1 MNHEY, CDR2 SVGAGI.

The table lists this clone with a few counts. The rearrangement links TRBV2 to TRBJ1-1; 8 bases align to TRBD1. The germline CDR1 and CDR2 sequences are SNHLY and FYNNEI. The CDR3 runs 15 residues. V lost 7 bases to trimming and J lost 0 bases; unmatched junction nucleotides: 7. CDR3 DNA: TGTGCCAGCACCCCCCGGGACAGGTTGAACACTGAAGCTTTCTTT. Its protein is CASTPRDRLNTEAFF.

This clone was recorded once. This chain uses TRBV7-6 with TRBJ2-7; D is ambiguous. Per the germline V gene, CDR1 is SGHVS and CDR2 is FNYEAQ. CDR3 size: 15 residues. V was cut by 5 bases and J by 1 base, with 15 bases left in between. CDR3 nucleotide sequence: TGTGCCAGCAGCCACCGGATCGGCTATTCCTACGAGCAGTACTTC. Its translation is CASSHRIGYSYEQYF.

As concerns this clone: The junction and the germline gene differ at one end; a read error may be behind it. V usage is TRBV4-2 and J usage is TRBJ2-7, with D perhaps assigned TRBD1 or TRBD2 (6 bases each). Germline V lookup: CDR1 LGHNA, CDR2 YNFKEQ. The CDR3 loop spans 16 amino acids. The DNA of the CDR3 is TGTGCCAGCAGCCAAGAGGCGTTAGTCAGGGGAGGAACTCCCAACTTC. Encoded protein: CASSQEALVRGGTPNF.

This clone was found once. The V gene is TRBV2, the J gene TRBJ2-7, with 8 nucleotides matching TRBD2. J lost 0 bases, V lost 9 bases, and 16 bases had no gene match. The CDR3 consists of 17 residues. In germline, CDR1 is SNHLY, CDR2 FYNNEI. CDR3 nucleotides: TGTGCCAGGGCAGAAAGAGGGCGGGAGGTCCCCTCCTACGAGCAGTACTTC. Protein: CARAERGREVPSYEQYF.

The J gene is TRBJ1-1, the V gene TRBV7-2; TRBD1 matches 8 bases. V was pared by 4 bases and J by 3 bases, with 10 bases of the junction left unmatched. The CDR3 extends over 16 amino acids. Germline CDR1 and CDR2: SGHTA and FQGNSA. The CDR3 bases are TGTGCCAGCAGCTACCTAGTGCAGGGGGCAGACACTGAAGCTTTCTTT. Its translation: CASSYLVQGADTEAFF.

V is TRBV5-8 and J is TRBJ1-5; 10 nucleotides align to TRBD1. Unmatched junction bases numbered 8, after V lost 5 bases and J lost 6 bases. The CDR3 runs to 15 residues. Germline V gene lookup returns CDR1 SGHTS and CDR2 YDEGEE. CDR3 DNA: TGTGCCAGCAGTCCCCGGGACAGGGGCACTCAGCCCCAGCATTTT. Residues: CASSPRDRGTQPQHF.

The chain uses TRBV5-1 and TRBJ1-1; D possibly corresponds to TRBD1 (5 bases). This CDR3 has 13 amino acids. The germline CDR1 and CDR2 sequences are SGHRS and YFSETQ. Trimming removed 4 bases from V and 3 bases from J, with 10 bases in between. The chain's CDR3 is CASSVGTDTEAFF. Here the CDR3 DNA reads TGCGCCAGCAGCGTCGGGACGGACACTGAAGCTTTCTTT. Full variable domain (remainder filled in from reference TRBV5-1 and TRBJ1-1): KAGVTQTPRYLIKTRGQQVTLSCSPISGHRSVSWYQQTPGQGLQFLFEYFSETQRNKGNFPGRFSGRQFSNSRSEMNVSTLELGDSALYLCASSVGTDTEAFFGQGTRLTVV.

This clone was recorded only once. The chain joins TRBV5-1 to TRBJ2-5, with 8 positions matching TRBD2. This CDR3 comprises 16 residues. The J segment lost 5 bases and the V segment lost 0 bases, leaving 9 bases of the junction unmatched. Germline CDR1 SGHRS, CDR2 YFSETQ. The CDR3 nucleotides read TGCGCCAGCAGCTTGGCGGGACTAGGGGTAATGGAGACCCAGTACTTC. Translated, it gives CASSLAGLGVMETQYF.

The chain is built from TRBV4-1 and TRBJ1-4; the D is unclear. Germline assignment: CDR1 MGHRA and CDR2 YSYEKL. Trimming took 4 bases from V and 6 from J, leaving 18 bases between them. The CDR3 contains 16 residues. CDR3 loop: CASSRGLTGRDEKLFF. In DNA, the CDR3 is TGCGCCAGCAGCCGGGGATTAACGGGGAGGGATGAAAAACTGTTTTTT.

This sequence joins TRBV6-6 and TRBJ2-4, with a tentative D call TRBD1 (5 bases). CDR1 and CDR2 from the germline V gene are MNHNY and SVGAGI (reference sequence). V lost 2 bases and J lost 4, with 6 bases in between. The CDR3 runs to 13 residues. CDR3 protein: CASSYDRKNIQYF. The CDR3 DNA reads TGTGCCAGCAGTTACGACAGAAAAAACATTCAGTACTTC.

CDR3 sequence reads: CASSRAGGPGSPLHF. In nucleotides, the CDR3 is TGTGCCAGCAGCCGGGCCGGGGGGCCGGGTTCACCCCTCCACTTT. This chain connects TRBV11-2 to TRBJ1-6; TRBD1 is a possible D gene (6 bases). CDR3 length: 15 amino acids. Trimming shortened V by 5 bases and J by 9 bases, and 17 bases separated the two germline ends. CDR1 and CDR2 (germline): SGHAT, FQNNGV.

The genes are TRBV5-4 and TRBJ2-3; TRBD2 is a possible D gene (6 bases). With 2 bases removed from V and 0 bases from J, the gap between germline ends came to 10 bases. The CDR3 runs to 15 residues. The V gene's germline CDR1 is SGHNT and CDR2 YYREEE (reference sequence). Here the CDR3 reads CASSFSGTSTDTQYF. The CDR3 DNA follows: TGTGCCAGCAGCTTTAGCGGAACGAGCACAGATACGCAGTATTTT.

The chain has TRBV5-1 and TRBJ2-3; D possibly corresponds to TRBD1 (6 bases). Per the germline V gene, CDR1 is SGHRS and CDR2 is YFSETQ. Deletions cut 6 bases from V and 2 bases from J, with 10 bases between. The CDR3 is made up of 13 amino acids. The CDR3 here is CASTRTATDTQYF. The CDR3 DNA reads TGCGCCAGCACAAGGACAGCCACAGATACGCAGTATTTT.

The chain is built from TRBV27 and TRBJ2-7; 7 nucleotides match TRBD2. Trimming cost V 6 bases and J 5 bases; bases outside gene matches: 13. This CDR3 comprises 15 residues. The germline V gene encodes CDR1 MNHEY and CDR2 SMNVEV (reference sequence). CDR3 loop: CASRQLGGSGHEQYF. In DNA, the CDR3 is TGTGCCAGCAGGCAACTGGGGGGGAGTGGCCACGAGCAGTACTTC.

The chain carries TRBV5-1 and TRBJ2-7, with TRBD1 matching 7 bases. J lost 1 base, V lost 4 bases, and 5 bases had no gene match. The CDR3 runs to 14 residues. Germline V gene sequence: CDR1 SGHRS, CDR2 YFSETQ. This CDR3 reads CASSPQGQSYEQYF. Here the CDR3 DNA reads TGCGCCAGCAGCCCACAGGGGCAATCCTACGAGCAGTACTTC.

CDR3 residues: CASKTGGTDQPQHF. The CDR3 nucleotides are TGTGCCAGCAAGACGGGTGGGACGGATCAGCCCCAGCATTTT. J is TRBJ1-5 and V is TRBV6-6; perhaps TRBD1 as D (5 bases). Germline loops: CDR1 MNHNY, CDR2 SVGAGI (reference sequence). CDR3 length: 14 amino acids. V was trimmed by 7 bases and J by 5 bases, leaving 15 bases between them.